The TCR beta chain described here comes from a study of T cell responses to AZD1222 COVID-19 vaccine. Trimming cost V 3 bases and J 7 bases, with 7 bases left between them. The CDR3 length is 11 residues. Looked up from germline, CDR1 is LNHDA and CDR2 is SQIVND (reference sequence). Clones were read by immunoSEQ multiplex PCR, and TCRdb kept only the in-frame ones, dropping some. The repertoire has more than 140,000 clones, about 90% of them found once; the top ten carry roughly 4.6%. This clone was picked up many times. The starting material was peripheral blood, obtained on day 0 of AZD1222 vaccination. This TCR was sampled from an adult in good health. The chain is built from TRBV19 and TRBJ2-7; D is unresolved. CDR3 sequence (DNA): TGTGCCAGTAGTATCTTCGGGGAGCAGTACTTC. Residues: CASSIFGEQYF. Supplemented by reference TRBV19 and TRBJ2-7, the full variable domain reads DGGITQSPKYLFRKEGQNVTLSCEQNLNHDAMYWYRQDPGQGLRLIYYSQIVNDFQKGDIAEGYSVSREKKESFPLTVTSAQKNPTAFYLCASSIFGEQYFGPGTRLTVT.